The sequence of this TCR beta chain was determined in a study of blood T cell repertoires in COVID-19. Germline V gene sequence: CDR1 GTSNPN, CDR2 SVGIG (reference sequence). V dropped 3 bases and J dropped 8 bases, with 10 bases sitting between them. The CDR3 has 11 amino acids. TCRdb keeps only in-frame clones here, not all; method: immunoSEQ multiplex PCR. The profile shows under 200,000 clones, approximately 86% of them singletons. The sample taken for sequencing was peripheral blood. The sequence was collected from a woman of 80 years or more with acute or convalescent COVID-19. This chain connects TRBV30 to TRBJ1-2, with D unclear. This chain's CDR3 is CAWRHLGGYTF. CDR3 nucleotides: TGTGCCTGGAGACATCTAGGAGGCTACACCTTC.